Each of the 15 T cell receptor beta chains below was sequenced from the same sample in a study of blood T cells in healthy people across ages. A sample-barcoded 5' primer and a J-beta primer mix were used in a second PCR of roughly 7 to 11 cycles. Using its own MiXCR run on the 5' RACE reads, TCRdb lists one record per CDR3 protein. The repertoire includes 650,000 to 700,000 distinct CDR3 sequences, about 34% of them detected once, and approximately 15% sits in the top ten. Specimen: blood. The receptors here all came from a woman at least 80 years old in good health.

This clonotype was detected ten times or more. The rearrangement uses TRBV5-1 and TRBJ2-3, with D maybe TRBD2 (6 bases). The V and J ends lost 4 bases and 6 bases respectively, with 15 bases between them. CDR3 length equals 14 residues. Germline values: CDR1 SGHRS, CDR2 YFSETQ. In DNA, the CDR3 is TGCGCCAGCAGCCTGCGGCGTGCGGGGGATACGCAGTATTTT. It translates to CASSLRRAGDTQYF.

The table lists this clonotype with many counts. The V and J genes are TRBV5-6 and TRBJ1-1; unclear D gene. Trimming pared 1 base from V and 0 bases from J, leaving 13 bases between. The CDR3 extends over 16 amino acids. CDR1 is SGHDT and CDR2 is YYEEEE in the germline V gene. This CDR3 reads CASSLFTENLNTEAFF. The CDR3 DNA follows: TGTGCCAGCAGCTTGTTCACAGAAAACCTGAACACTGAAGCTTTCTTT.

At least ten counts were recorded for this clonotype. The rearrangement links TRBV12-3 or TRBV12-4 to TRBJ2-4; D is possibly TRBD1 (5 bases). CDR3 length equals 17 residues. V was clipped by 4 bases and J by 9 bases, with 25 bases between them. CDR3 region: CASSSHMGQFGSSIQYF. CDR3 DNA: TGTGCCAGCAGTTCCCACATGGGGCAGTTCGGGTCCAGCATTCAGTACTTC.

This clonotype was seen ten or more times. V and J are TRBV5-1 and TRBJ2-1; 12 nucleotides agree with TRBD2. V trimming: 0 bases; J trimming: 7 bases; junction bases outside the gene matches: 5. The CDR3 totals 16 residues. The germline V gene has CDR1 SGHRS and CDR2 YFSETQ. The CDR3 DNA reads TGCGCCAGCAGCTTGGACCTAGCGGGGGGGCGTAATGAGCAGTTCTTC. This translates into CASSLDLAGGRNEQFF. The variable domain in full, completed from reference TRBV5-1 and TRBJ2-1, reads KAGVTQTPRYLIKTRGQQVTLSCSPISGHRSVSWYQQTPGQGLQFLFEYFSETQRNKGNFPGRFSGRQFSNSRSEMNVSTLELGDSALYLCASSLDLAGGRNEQFFGPGTRLTVL.

This clonotype was detected many times. This rearrangement joins TRBV9 to TRBJ2-1; D gene unclear. In germline, CDR1 is SGDLS, CDR2 YYNGEE. This CDR3 spans 15 amino acids. V gave up 2 bases and J gave up 5 bases, with 14 bases separating them. The CDR3 sequence is CASSVRARTDNEQFF. CDR3 nucleotide sequence: TGTGCCAGCAGCGTTAGGGCTCGGACGGACAATGAGCAGTTCTTC.

This clonotype was recorded a few times. A read error may be the cause here, since a much bigger clone is one base away. The chain uses TRBV5-1 and TRBJ2-1, with 10 bases matching TRBD2. The CDR3 contains 18 residues. Germline values: CDR1 SGHRS, CDR2 YFSETQ. The CDR3 spells CASSFQLAGAPGGNGQFF. In DNA form, the CDR3 reads TGCGCCAGCAGCTTCCAGCTAGCGGGGGCCCCGGGGGGCAATGGGCAGTTCTTC.

This clonotype was picked up a small number of times. Since a much larger clone is just one base distant, this may be a read error. This chain joins TRBV3-1 and TRBJ2-4, with unresolved D. CDR1 and CDR2 (germline): LGHDT, YNNKEL (reference sequence). The V end was cut by 0 bases, the J end by 13 bases, with 19 bases between. The CDR3 spans 15 residues. CDR3 protein: CASSQDFGSIKAQYF. CDR3 DNA sequence: TGTGCCAGCAGCCAAGATTTCGGCTCCATCAAGGCCCAGTACTTC.

The chain's CDR3 is CASSLAPQGAGYEQYF. In DNA, the CDR3 is TGCGCCAGCAGCTTGGCCCCTCAGGGGGCGGGTTACGAGCAGTACTTC. The V gene is TRBV5-1, the J gene TRBJ2-7, with 8 bases lining up with TRBD1. This CDR3 contains 16 residues. V dropped 0 bases and J dropped 4; count of bases not matched to a gene: 9. CDR1 and CDR2 from the germline V gene are SGHRS and YFSETQ.

This clonotype was seen at least ten times. V and J are TRBV6-1 and TRBJ2-5; D may match TRBD1 or TRBD2 (5 bases each). The CDR3 is made up of 15 amino acids. Trimming pared 3 bases from V and 1 base from J, leaving 12 bases between. Germline assignment: CDR1 MNHNS and CDR2 SASEGT. The CDR3 loop is CASSEGVGVQETQYF. The CDR3, as DNA: TGTGCCAGCAGTGAGGGAGTAGGGGTCCAAGAGACCCAGTACTTC.

V gene TRBV7-9 combines with J gene TRBJ2-7; perhaps TRBD1 as D (6 bases). The germline V gene encodes CDR1 SEHNR and CDR2 FQNEAQ (reference sequence). V was cut by 5 bases and J by 5 bases, with 16 bases left in between. CDR3 size: 14 residues. The CDR3 DNA is TGTGCCAGCAGCCGTACAGGGATCGGGGACGAGCAGTACTTC. Residues: CASSRTGIGDEQYF.

Ten or more counts support this clonotype. The chain joins TRBV7-3 to TRBJ2-7; D perhaps matches TRBD1 (5 bases). The CDR3 spans 15 residues. Germline assignment: CDR1 SGHTA and CDR2 FQGTGA. V lost 5 bases and J 2 bases, leaving 16 bases between the germline ends. CDR3 region: CASSPGHSRTYEQYF. Here the CDR3 DNA reads TGTGCCAGCAGCCCAGGACACTCACGGACCTACGAGCAGTACTTC.

Comment on this clonotype: A much larger clone sits a single nucleotide away, making a read error possible. Here the CDR3 DNA reads TGCAGTGCTCTCGAGATAATATCCTACAATGAGCAGGTCTTC. Protein: CSALEIISYNEQVF. This chain uses TRBV20-1 with TRBJ2-1; no clear D gene. The CDR3 length is 14 residues. Germline V CDR1 and CDR2: DFQATT, SNEGSKA (reference sequence).

This clonotype was detected only a few times. This rearrangement joins TRBV7-9 to TRBJ1-1; D is undetermined. Looked up from germline, CDR1 is SEHNR and CDR2 is FQNEAQ (reference sequence). The V end lost 4 bases, the J end lost 0 bases, and 9 bases lay between the germline ends. This CDR3 has 14 amino acids. The CDR3 DNA reads TGTGCCAGCAGCTCAGCAGGTGTGAACACTGAAGCTTTCTTT. Translating it yields CASSSAGVNTEAFF.

At least ten counts were recorded for this clonotype. The chain couples TRBV9 to TRBJ1-5; TRBD1 aligns across 10 bases. The trim removed 0 bases at V and 3 bases at J, leaving 3 bases unmatched. Germline CDR1 and CDR2: SGDLS and YYNGEE. This CDR3 spans 16 amino acids. Here the CDR3 reads CASSVGTGGFNQPQHF. The CDR3 DNA sequence: TGTGCCAGCAGCGTAGGGACAGGGGGTTTCAATCAGCCCCAGCATTTT.

This clonotype was counted at least ten times. The rearrangement joins TRBV6-1 to TRBJ2-1, with D perhaps matching TRBD2 (7 bases). The V and J ends lost 8 bases and 5 bases respectively, with 16 bases between them. The germline V gene has CDR1 MNHNS and CDR2 SASEGT. The CDR3 sequence is 14 residues long. CDR3 coding DNA: TGTGCCAGCCCCCCCCAGGGGAGGGACAATGAGCAGTTCTTC. The encoded protein is CASPPQGRDNEQFF.